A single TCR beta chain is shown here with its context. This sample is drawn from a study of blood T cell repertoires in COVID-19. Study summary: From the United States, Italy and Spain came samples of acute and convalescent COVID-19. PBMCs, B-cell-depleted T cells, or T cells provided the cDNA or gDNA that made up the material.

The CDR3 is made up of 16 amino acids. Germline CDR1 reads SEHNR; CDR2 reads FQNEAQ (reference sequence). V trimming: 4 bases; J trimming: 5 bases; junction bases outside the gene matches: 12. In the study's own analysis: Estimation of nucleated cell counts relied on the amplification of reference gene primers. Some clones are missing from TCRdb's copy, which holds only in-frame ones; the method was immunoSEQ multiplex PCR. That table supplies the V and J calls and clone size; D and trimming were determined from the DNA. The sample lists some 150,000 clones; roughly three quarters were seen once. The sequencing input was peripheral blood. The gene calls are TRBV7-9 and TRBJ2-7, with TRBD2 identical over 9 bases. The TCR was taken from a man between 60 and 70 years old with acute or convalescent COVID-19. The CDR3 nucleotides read TGTGCCAGCAGCTCCCCGAGGGCGGGAGGGCCTCACGAGCAGTACTTC. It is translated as CASSSPRAGGPHEQYF.